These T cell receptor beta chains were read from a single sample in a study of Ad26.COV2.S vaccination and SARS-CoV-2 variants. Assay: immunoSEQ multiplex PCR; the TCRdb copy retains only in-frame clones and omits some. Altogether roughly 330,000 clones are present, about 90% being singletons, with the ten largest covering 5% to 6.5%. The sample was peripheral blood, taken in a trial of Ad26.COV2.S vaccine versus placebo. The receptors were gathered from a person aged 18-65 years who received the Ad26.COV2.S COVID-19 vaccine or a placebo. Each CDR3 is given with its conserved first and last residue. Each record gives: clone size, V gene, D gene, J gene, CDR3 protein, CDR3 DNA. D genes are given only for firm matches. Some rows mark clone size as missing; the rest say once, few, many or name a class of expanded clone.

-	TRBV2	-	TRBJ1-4	CASNIIRVPAEKLFF	TGTGCCAGCAATATTATTAGGGTGCCTGCCGAAAAACTGTTTTTT
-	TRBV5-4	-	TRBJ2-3	CASSLGGQLSTDTQYF	TGTGCCAGCAGCTTGGGCGGTCAGCTTAGCACAGATACGCAGTATTTT
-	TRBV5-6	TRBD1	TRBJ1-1	CASSLRTGVKNTEAFF	TGTGCCAGCAGCTTGAGGACAGGGGTTAAAAACACTGAAGCTTTCTTT
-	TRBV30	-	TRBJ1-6	CAWSVRGLYNSPLHF	TGTGCCTGGAGTGTTCGGGGGTTATATAATTCACCCCTCCACTTT
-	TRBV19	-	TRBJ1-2	CASSRVVGSINYGYTF	TGTGCCAGTAGCCGTGTGGTTGGCAGTATAAACTATGGCTACACCTTC
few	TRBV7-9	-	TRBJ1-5	CASSLPDQPQHF	TGTGCCAGCAGCTTACCGGATCAGCCCCAGCATTTT
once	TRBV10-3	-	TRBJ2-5	CAISQGETQYF	TGTGCCATCAGCCAGGGAGAGACCCAGTACTTC
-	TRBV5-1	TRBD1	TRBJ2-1	CASSLMGTGPNEQFF	TGCGCCAGCAGCTTGATGGGGACAGGGCCCAATGAGCAGTTCTTC
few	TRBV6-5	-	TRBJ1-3	CATHSRDSSGNTIYF	TGTGCTACCCACTCGCGGGATAGCTCTGGAAACACCATATATTTT
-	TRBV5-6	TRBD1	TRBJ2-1	CASRLQGDRGYNEQFF	TGTGCCAGCAGACTTCAGGGGGATAGAGGTTACAATGAGCAGTTCTTC
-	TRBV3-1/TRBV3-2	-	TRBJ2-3	CASNDRRGPSTDTQYF	TGTGCCAGCAACGACAGGCGGGGACCTAGCACAGATACGCAGTATTTT
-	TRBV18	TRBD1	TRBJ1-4	CASSPREQGGEKLFF	TGTGCCAGCTCACCACGGGAACAGGGGGGTGAAAAACTGTTTTTT
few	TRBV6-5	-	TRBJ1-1	CASSYSGQNKAFF	TGTGCCAGCAGTTACTCAGGGCAGAACAAAGCTTTCTTT
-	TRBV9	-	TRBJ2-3	CASSARQGGNTDTQYF	TGTGCCAGCAGCGCCCGACAGGGAGGCAACACAGATACGCAGTATTTT
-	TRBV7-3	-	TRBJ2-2	CASSLLGRYSNPGELFF	TGTGCCAGCAGCTTGCTCGGACGCTATAGTAATCCCGGGGAGCTGTTTTTT
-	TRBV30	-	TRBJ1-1	CAWRMSPRGVGTEAFF	TGTGCCTGGAGGATGTCCCCGAGGGGCGTCGGAACTGAAGCTTTCTTT
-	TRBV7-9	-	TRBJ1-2	CASSLRFEIINYGYTF	TGTGCCAGCAGTCTCAGGTTTGAGATAATCAACTATGGCTACACCTTC
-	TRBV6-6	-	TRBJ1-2	CASSYMSREDYGYTF	TGTGCCAGCAGTTACATGAGCAGGGAGGACTATGGCTACACCTTC
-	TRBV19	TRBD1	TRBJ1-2	CASSIEPPGTVYGYTF	TGTGCCAGTAGTATAGAACCCCCCGGGACAGTATATGGCTACACCTTC
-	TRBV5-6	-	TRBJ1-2	CASSLVGLNYGYTF	TGTGCCAGCAGCTTGGTTGGGCTGAACTATGGCTACACCTTC
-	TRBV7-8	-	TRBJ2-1	CASSADPYNEQFF	TGTGCCAGCAGCGCAGACCCTTACAATGAGCAGTTCTTC
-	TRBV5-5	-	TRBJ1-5	CASSFGQNSNQPQHF	TGTGCCAGCAGCTTTGGACAGAATAGCAATCAGCCCCAGCATTTT
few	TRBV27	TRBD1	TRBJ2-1	CASSFESAGTGIQNEQFF	TGTGCCAGCAGTTTTGAAAGCGCCGGGACAGGGATCCAAAATGAGCAGTTCTTC
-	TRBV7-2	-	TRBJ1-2	CASSQQLNYGYTF	TGTGCCAGCAGCCAACAATTAAACTATGGCTACACCTTC
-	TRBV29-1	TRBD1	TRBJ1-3	CSVRGRVSGNTIYF	TGCAGCGTCAGGGGGCGCGTGTCGGGAAACACCATATATTTT
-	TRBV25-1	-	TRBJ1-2	CASSEVRGYTF	TGTGCCAGCAGTGAAGTAAGGGGCTACACCTTC
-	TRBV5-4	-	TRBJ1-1	CASSLDVTANTEAFF	TGTGCCAGCAGCTTGGACGTCACAGCGAACACTGAAGCTTTCTTT
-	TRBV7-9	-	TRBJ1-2	CASSLERYGYTF	TGTGCCAGCAGCTTAGAACGCTATGGCTACACCTTC
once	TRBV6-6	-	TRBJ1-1	CASSLGGTNTEAFF	TGTGCCAGCAGTTTAGGCGGTACGAACACTGAAGCTTTCTTT
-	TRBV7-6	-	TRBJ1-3	CASSEGGDSGNTIYF	TGTGCCAGCAGCGAGGGGGGGGACTCTGGAAACACCATATATTTT
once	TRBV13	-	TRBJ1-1	CASSLGTPGTEAFF	TGTGCCAGCAGCTTAGGGACCCCCGGCACTGAAGCTTTCTTT
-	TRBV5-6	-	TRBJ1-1	CASSFLGEAFF	TGTGCCAGCAGCTTCTTGGGCGAAGCTTTCTTT
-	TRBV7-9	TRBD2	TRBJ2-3	CASSLSLAGDDTQYF	TGTGCCAGCAGCTTAAGTCTAGCGGGGGATGATACGCAGTATTTT
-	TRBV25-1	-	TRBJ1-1	CASSPAGHPNTEAFF	TGTGCCAGCAGTCCGGCGGGACACCCGAACACTGAAGCTTTCTTT
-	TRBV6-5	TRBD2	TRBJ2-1	CASSYFAGGYNEQFF	TGTGCCAGCAGTTACTTCGCGGGAGGCTACAATGAGCAGTTCTTC
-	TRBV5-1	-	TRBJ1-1	CASRLGTNTEAFF	TGCGCCAGCAGACTCGGAACCAACACTGAAGCTTTCTTT
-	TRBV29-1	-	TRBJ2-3	CSGQTSADTQYF	TGCAGCGGCCAGACGTCTGCGGATACGCAGTATTTT
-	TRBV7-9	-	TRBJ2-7	CASSLAFREQYF	TGTGCCAGCAGCTTAGCATTTCGGGAGCAGTACTTC
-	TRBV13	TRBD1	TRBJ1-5	CASSLGQGQGSNQPQHF	TGTGCCAGCAGCTTAGGCCAGGGACAGGGTAGCAATCAGCCCCAGCATTTT
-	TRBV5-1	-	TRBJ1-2	CASSLGDLENYGYTF	TGCGCCAGCAGCTTGGGGGACTTAGAAAACTATGGCTACACCTTC
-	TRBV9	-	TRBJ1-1	CASSVGGLTEAFF	TGTGCCAGCAGCGTAGGGGGCTTAACTGAAGCTTTCTTT
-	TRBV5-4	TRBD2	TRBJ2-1	CASSAGLAFHEQFF	TGTGCCAGCAGCGCGGGACTAGCTTTCCATGAGCAGTTCTTC
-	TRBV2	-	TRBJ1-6	CAILRADYNSPLHF	TGTGCCATCCTGCGGGCAGATTATAATTCACCCCTCCACTTT
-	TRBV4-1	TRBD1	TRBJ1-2	CASSHQRAGGNYGYTF	TGCGCCAGCAGCCACCAAAGGGCAGGGGGGAACTATGGCTACACCTTC
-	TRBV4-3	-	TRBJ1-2	CASSQDSGVYGYTF	TGCGCCAGCAGCCAAGACTCGGGTGTCTATGGCTACACCTTC
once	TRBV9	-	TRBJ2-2	CASSPHPRGTGELFF	TGTGCCAGCAGCCCTCACCCCCGCGGGACCGGGGAGCTGTTTTTT
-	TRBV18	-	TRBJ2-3	CASSPPSSDTQYF	TGTGCCAGCTCACCACCGAGTTCAGATACGCAGTATTTT
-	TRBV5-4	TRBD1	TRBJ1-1	CASLRDRLNTEAFF	TGTGCCAGCCTCCGGGACAGACTGAACACTGAAGCTTTCTTT
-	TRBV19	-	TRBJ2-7	CASSIYGGPYEQYF	TGTGCCAGTAGTATATACGGCGGCCCCTACGAGCAGTACTTC
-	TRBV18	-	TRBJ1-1	CASSGGTEAFF	TGTGCCAGCTCCGGGGGGACTGAAGCTTTCTTT
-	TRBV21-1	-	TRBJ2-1	CASTPSGGQRNYNEQFF	TGTGCCAGCACCCCCTCGGGGGGGCAGAGAAACTACAATGAGCAGTTCTTC
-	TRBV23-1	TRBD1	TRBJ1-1	CASSQGQGAVTEAFF	TGCGCCAGCAGTCAAGGGCAGGGGGCGGTCACTGAAGCTTTCTTT
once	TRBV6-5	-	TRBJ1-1	CASQPGPLNTEAFF	TGTGCCAGCCAGCCCGGGCCCCTGAACACTGAAGCTTTCTTT